These 28 T cell receptor beta chains originate from one sample sequenced in a study of cytomegalovirus exposure and HLA in healthy donors. The assay was immunoSEQ multiplex PCR, and TCRdb's table has in-frame clones only and misses some. The table shows about 140,000 clones, with 90% to 95% occurring only once. The source material was PBMCs. The receptors derive from a man aged 18 to 35 in good health and CMV-seronegative.

The chain has TRBV7-8 and TRBJ2-1; 14 bases align to TRBD2. With 5 bases clipped from V and 7 bases from J, the junction kept 4 bases outside the gene matches. The length of the CDR3 is 15 residues. CDR1 and CDR2 from the germline V gene are SGHVS and FQNEAQ. CDR3 coding DNA: TGTGCCAGCAGCCCGGGGACTAGCGGGAGTAATGAGCAGTTCTTC. Translating it yields CASSPGTSGSNEQFF.

The chain is built from TRBV25-1 and TRBJ2-3, with 7 nucleotides matching TRBD2. This CDR3 contains 14 residues. J lost 0 bases, V lost 6 bases, and 3 bases had no gene match. CDR1 and CDR2 (germline): MGHDK, SYGVNS. Here the CDR3 DNA reads TGTGCCAGCAGGTGGGGGGGTAGCACAGATACGCAGTATTTT. Translating it yields CASRWGGSTDTQYF.

To note about this clone: Given a far larger clone just one base away, this is likely a sequencing read error. The sample holds other DNA sequences that translate to the same CDR3. This rearrangement joins TRBV6-4 to TRBJ2-3; TRBD2 agrees at 8 bases. Germline V lookup: CDR1 MRHNA, CDR2 SNTAGT. The CDR3 runs to 15 residues. J gave up 1 base and V 0 bases, and 0 bases lay outside the gene matches. CDR3 loop: CASSDSSGGTDTQYF. As DNA, the CDR3 is TGTGCCAGCAGTGACTCTAGCGGGGGCACAGATACGCAGTATTTT.

This rearrangement joins TRBV28 to TRBJ1-3, with D possibly matching TRBD1 (6 bases). V lost 5 bases and J lost 5, with 16 bases in between. Germline lookup yields CDR1 MDHEN and CDR2 SYDVKM. The CDR3 consists of 15 residues. The CDR3 DNA reads TGTGCCAGCAGTCAACTCGGGGGGCCGAGAAACACCATATATTTT. Amino acid sequence: CASSQLGGPRNTIYF.

This clone was picked up one time. This chain connects TRBV7-9 to TRBJ2-5; weak D call: TRBD1 (6 bases). Germline lookup yields CDR1 SEHNR and CDR2 FQNEAQ (reference sequence). The CDR3 spans 14 residues. V lost 3 bases to trimming and J lost 3 bases, with 11 bases between them. CDR3 in DNA: TGTGCCAGCAGCTTGTTGTACAGGGAAGAGACCCAGTACTTC. Its protein is CASSLLYREETQYF.

The genes are TRBV19 and TRBJ2-1; 13 nucleotides line up with TRBD2. The CDR3 runs to 16 residues. The trim removed 4 bases at V and 6 bases at J, leaving 6 bases unmatched. In germline, CDR1 is LNHDA, CDR2 SQIVND (reference sequence). The CDR3: CASSRRTSGGPNEQFF. In DNA form, the CDR3 reads TGTGCCAGTAGTAGGCGGACTAGCGGGGGCCCCAATGAGCAGTTCTTC.

In its sample, this clone was seen once. The chain carries TRBV29-1 and TRBJ1-4, with 7 bases that match TRBD1. There are 15 residues in the CDR3. The junction had 13 bases not matched to a gene; V was cut back by 4 bases and J by 8 bases. Germline assignment: CDR1 SQVTM and CDR2 ANQGSEA. This CDR3 reads CSVGYRTGRGEKLFF. CDR3 coding DNA: TGCAGCGTTGGATACCGGACAGGAAGGGGAGAAAAACTGTTTTTT. Complete variable domain (other parts from reference TRBV29-1 and TRBJ1-4): SAVISQKPSRDICQRGTSLTIQCQVDSQVTMMFWYRQQPGQSLTLIATANQGSEATYESGFVIDKFPISRPNLTFSTLTVSNMSPEDSSIYLCSVGYRTGRGEKLFFGSGTQLSVL.

The chain links TRBV7-9 to TRBJ2-7; TRBD1 matches at 7 bases. This CDR3 spans 13 amino acids. Per the germline V gene, CDR1 is SEHNR and CDR2 is FQNEAQ (reference sequence). J was trimmed by 1 base and V by 4 bases; bases with no gene match: 1. The chain's CDR3 is CASSSGQSYEQYF. Here the CDR3 DNA reads TGTGCCAGCAGCTCGGGACAGTCCTACGAGCAGTACTTC.

The gene calls are TRBV5-4 and TRBJ2-1; TRBD2 aligns across 9 bases. V trimming: 6 bases; J trimming: 9 bases; junction bases outside the gene matches: 22. The CDR3 is made up of 18 amino acids. CDR1 is SGHNT, CDR2 YYREEE, per germline (reference sequence). CDR3 sequence reads: CASNIGGAGGPNQGEQFF. The CDR3 DNA sequence: TGTGCCAGCAACATTGGGGGCGCGGGAGGGCCTAATCAAGGTGAGCAGTTCTTC.

The V call is TRBV7-3, the J call TRBJ2-2; 8 nucleotides agree with TRBD2. The V gene's germline CDR1 is SGHTA and CDR2 FQGTGA. CDR3 length equals 16 residues. J lost 0 bases, V lost 5 bases, and 5 bases had no gene match. The CDR3: CASSPIAGPNTGELFF. DNA for the CDR3: TGTGCCAGCAGCCCCATAGCGGGGCCGAACACCGGGGAGCTGTTTTTT.

The V gene is TRBV12-2, the J gene TRBJ1-2; the D call of TRBD1 is as the table states it, not checked on the DNA. TRBV12-2 is deemed a pseudogene. The CDR3 runs 19 residues. DNA for the CDR3: TGTGCAAGTCGCTTAGCTCACCCGGGACAGCGATTCTCTAACTATGGCTACACCTTC. It encodes CASRLAHPGQRFSNYGYTF.

J is TRBJ2-3 and V is TRBV11-2; perhaps TRBD2 as D (5 bases). Germline CDR1 is SGHAT and CDR2 is FQNNGV. The CDR3 is 14 residues long. V was pared by 5 bases and J by 6 bases, with 15 bases between. The CDR3, as DNA: TGTGCCAGCAGCCTCCTGAGCGGACGGGATACGCAGTATTTT. Translating gives CASSLLSGRDTQYF.

This chain links TRBV4-2 with TRBJ1-1; 7 bases line up with TRBD1. CDR3 length: 16 residues. Germline trimming cut 1 base from V and 5 bases from J; bases unmatched to any gene: 10. The germline V gene encodes CDR1 LGHNA and CDR2 YNFKEQ. The CDR3 DNA reads as TGTGCCAGCAGCCAAGGGGGACCAGGGGGACGGACTGAAGCTTTCTTT. This encodes CASSQGGPGGRTEAFF.

The genes are TRBV10-3 and TRBJ2-5; a possible D gene is TRBD1 (5 bases). V lost 3 bases and J 5 bases, leaving 13 bases between the germline ends. This CDR3 has 14 residues. Germline V gene data show CDR1 as ENHRY and CDR2 as SYGVKD. This CDR3 reads CAISDRRKGETQYF. The CDR3 coding sequence is TGTGCCATCAGTGATCGTCGGAAGGGGGAGACCCAGTACTTC.

V gene TRBV7-6 combines with J gene TRBJ2-7; the match to TRBD2 covers 9 bases. The CDR3 runs 18 residues. V dropped 0 bases and J dropped 2; count of bases not matched to a gene: 11. The germline CDR1 and CDR2 sequences are SGHVS and FNYEAQ. CDR3 in amino acids: CASSLASKAGGPPYEQYV. The CDR3 DNA is TGTGCCAGCAGCTTAGCGTCGAAGGCGGGAGGGCCTCCCTACGAGCAGTACGTC.

V and J are TRBV29-1 and TRBJ2-7; D may be TRBD1 (5 bases). The germline V gene encodes CDR1 SQVTM and CDR2 ANQGSEA. V lost 2 bases and J 5 bases, leaving 13 bases between the germline ends. The CDR3 runs 13 residues. The CDR3 region has the DNA TGCAGCGTTGAAATTCAGGGTTCCAACGAGCAGTACTTC. This gives the protein CSVEIQGSNEQYF.

The CDR3 protein is CATKDRDGWRETQYF. CDR3 nucleotide sequence: TGTGCCACCAAGGACAGGGATGGTTGGAGAGAGACCCAGTACTTC. The chain carries TRBV10-3 and TRBJ2-5; 8 nucleotides agree with TRBD1. Germline trimming cut 10 bases from V and 4 bases from J; bases unmatched to any gene: 14. The length of the CDR3 is 15 residues. The germline V gene has CDR1 ENHRY and CDR2 SYGVKD.

The chain employs TRBV2 and TRBJ2-5; 7 bases are a match to TRBD2. CDR3 length: 13 residues. Germline V CDR1 and CDR2: SNHLY, FYNNEI. The V segment lost 3 bases and the J segment 5 bases; nucleotides outside the gene matches: 3. The CDR3 region has the DNA TGTGCCAGCAGTGATGCGGGGGTTGAGACCCAGTACTTC. The encoded protein is CASSDAGVETQYF.

The chain joins TRBV6-1 to TRBJ1-4; 7 bases match TRBD1. In germline, CDR1 is MNHNS, CDR2 SASEGT. This CDR3 spans 15 amino acids. Trimming cost V 4 bases and J 4 bases; bases outside gene matches: 6. The CDR3 sequence: CASSAQGSGNEKLFF. In DNA, the CDR3 is TGTGCCAGCAGTGCACAGGGGTCAGGTAATGAAAAACTGTTTTTT.

The chain combines TRBV14 with TRBJ2-2; 8 bases are shared with TRBD1. Germline loops: CDR1 SGHDN, CDR2 FVKESK. This CDR3 contains 17 residues. The V and J ends lost 1 base and 4 bases, in that order; junction bases with no gene match: 8. Written as DNA, the CDR3 is TGTGCCAGCAGCCAAGTCGCTAGACAGGGGACCACCGGGGAGCTGTTTTTT. Translation gives CASSQVARQGTTGELFF.

This clone was observed a few times. This chain connects TRBV5-1 to TRBJ2-3; maybe TRBD2 (5 bases). This CDR3 region has 15 residues. CDR1 is SGHRS and CDR2 is YFSETQ in the germline V gene. V was cut by 2 bases and J by 4 bases, with 14 bases left in between. CDR3 region: CASSLRGVRADTQYF. CDR3 nucleotide sequence: TGCGCCAGCAGCTTACGGGGAGTTCGGGCAGATACGCAGTATTTT.

The J gene is TRBJ2-3, the V gene TRBV18; the match to TRBD2 covers 12 bases. This CDR3 has 19 amino acids. V was clipped by 3 bases and J by 2 bases; unmatched bases: 12. The germline V gene has CDR1 KGHSH and CDR2 LQKENI. CDR3 in amino acids: CASSPINRLAGAVTDTQYF. The CDR3 DNA follows: TGTGCCAGCTCACCGATCAATCGACTAGCGGGAGCGGTCACAGATACGCAGTATTTT.

The rearrangement uses TRBV11-1 and TRBJ2-7; TRBD1 aligns across 8 bases. Germline V gene data show CDR1 as SGHAT and CDR2 as FQDESV (reference sequence). The V and J ends lost 6 bases and 1 base, in that order; junction bases with no gene match: 11. This CDR3 has 16 amino acids. CDR3 amino acids: CASSQNPGTGSYEQYF. Written as DNA, the CDR3 is TGTGCCAGCAGTCAGAACCCCGGGACAGGATCCTACGAGCAGTACTTC.

The rearrangement joins TRBV6-1 to TRBJ2-3; 10 bases align to TRBD2. The junction had 11 bases not matched to a gene; V was cut back by 10 bases and J by 4 bases. The CDR3 covers 15 residues. Germline V CDR1 and CDR2: MNHNS, SASEGT. The CDR3 sequence is CATQPRSGRADTQYF. CDR3 nucleotides: TGTGCCACTCAACCTAGGAGCGGGAGGGCAGATACGCAGTATTTT.

This clone was seen a single time. This chain uses TRBV11-2 with TRBJ2-1; a possible D gene is TRBD2 (5 bases). Germline values: CDR1 SGHAT, CDR2 FQNNGV. V was trimmed by 6 bases and J by 5 bases, leaving 17 bases between them. The CDR3 runs to 15 residues. The DNA for the CDR3 is TGTGCCAGCAGGGTTGACTACGAACCAAACAATGAGCAGTTCTTC. Protein: CASRVDYEPNNEQFF. Full variable domain (missing parts from reference TRBV11-2 and TRBJ2-1): EAGVAQSPRYKIIEKRQSVAFWCNPISGHATLYWYQQILGQGPKLLIQFQNNGVVDDSQLPKDRFSAERLKGVDSTLKIQPAKLEDSAVYLCASRVDYEPNNEQFFGPGTRLTVL.

This chain connects TRBV11-2 to TRBJ2-7; possibly TRBD2 for D (6 bases). From germline, CDR1 is SGHAT and CDR2 FQNNGV. The ends were cut back, 5 bases at V and 3 bases at J, with 20 bases in the middle. The length of the CDR3 is 16 residues. CDR3 nucleotide sequence: TGTGCCAGCAGCGTCCGCGGGACTCTGAGCCTCTACGAGCAGTACGTC. It specifies CASSVRGTLSLYEQYV.

The genes are TRBV13 and TRBJ2-2, with a weak D call TRBD1 (8 bases). The CDR3 is 17 residues long. Looked up from germline, CDR1 is PRHDT and CDR2 is FYEKMQ (reference sequence). Between the trimmed V and J ends, which lost 5 bases and 0 bases, there was a span of 16 bases. The CDR3 protein is CASSRRTGTTNTGELFF. CDR3 nucleotides: TGTGCCAGCAGCCGACGGACAGGGACTACGAACACCGGGGAGCTGTTTTTT.

This clone is a singleton in its sample. This chain joins TRBV5-1 and TRBJ2-1, with a tentative D call TRBD1 (5 bases). The CDR3 has 12 amino acids. V lost 1 base and J lost 12, with 11 bases in between. Germline CDR1 and CDR2: SGHRS and YFSETQ. CDR3 in DNA: TGCGCCAGCAGCTTGCGGAAAGGGGTGCAGTTCTTC. Protein sequence: CASSLRKGVQFF.